The T cell receptor beta chain described here comes from a study of blood T cell repertoires in COVID-19. Study context: Italy, Spain and the United States were the sources of the convalescent and acute COVID-19 samples.

This CDR3 region has 16 residues. Germline V lookup: CDR1 SGDLS, CDR2 YYNGEE. Trimming removed 0 bases from V and 0 bases from J, with 9 bases in between. Data came from immunoSEQ multiplex PCR; TCRdb stores just in-frame clones and leaves some out. The sample carries approximately 160,000 clones, 70% to 90% recorded once. The chain recombines TRBV9 with TRBJ2-2, with D uncertain. The sequenced sample was PBMCs or T cells enriched from blood (not recorded which). This clonotype was sampled from a man in his forties who had recovered from COVID-19. CDR3 in DNA: TGTGCCAGCAGCGTAGGTGGGCTTTCGAACACCGGGGAGCTGTTTTTT. Translation gives CASSVGGLSNTGELFF.